This T cell receptor (beta chain) was found in a study of response to subunit inactivated influenza vaccine. Study-wide results and caveats: Each seasonal influenza vaccination, the authors suggested, recruits few new T cells.

The length of the CDR3 is 13 residues. V lost 0 bases, J lost 1 base, and 7 bases lay in between. The germline V gene encodes CDR1 DFQATT and CDR2 SNEGSKA (reference sequence). Only a few counts were recorded for this clonotype. Its specificity is unknown. MiXCR was run by TCRdb on the RT-PCR reads, yielding one entry per CDR3 protein. The sample includes around 540,000 distinct CDR3 sequences, approximately 12% of them seen just once. Here the sequenced sample was PBMCs from blood, taken on the day of vaccination. The sequence derives from a man in his forties or fifties who received an inactivated influenza vaccine. The V gene is TRBV20-1, the J gene TRBJ2-7, with unresolved D. CDR3 nucleotides: TGCAGTGCTAGAGAACCAGGTTCCTACGAGCAGTACTTC. This codes for CSAREPGSYEQYF.